These T cell receptor beta chains were read from a single sample in a study of blood T cell repertoires in COVID-19. Libraries were prepared by immunoSEQ multiplex PCR; TCRdb keeps only in-frame clonotypes and omits some of them. This table holds roughly 230,000 clones, 65% to 90% found once. The sequenced sample consisted of peripheral blood. Receptor source: a man between 45 and 60 years old with COVID-19, enrolled during active disease. Each CDR3 is given with its conserved first and last residue. A D gene is named only where the DNA matches it firmly. The size of a clone is reported for some rows only, either as once, few or many, or as a class for expanded clones.

D gene	V gene	J gene	clone size	CDR3 DNA	CDR3 protein
TRBD1	TRBV28	TRBJ2-7	few	TGTGCCAGCAGTTACGACAGGGGCGCCTACGAGCAGTACTTC	CASSYDRGAYEQYF
-	TRBV5-6	TRBJ1-2	-	TGTGCCAGCAGCTTTCGACAACCTGGTGGCTACACCTTC	CASSFRQPGGYTF
TRBD2	TRBV27	TRBJ2-1	-	TGTGCCAGCAGTCCACGGACTAGCGGGGACAATGAGCAGTTCTTC	CASSPRTSGDNEQFF
-	TRBV12-3/TRBV12-4	TRBJ1-5	few	TGTGCCAGCAGCCTCGACAGGAATCAGCCCCAGCATTTT	CASSLDRNQPQHF
TRBD1	TRBV2	TRBJ1-2	-	TGTGCCACCCCGTCGGTGAACAGGGGCCCTAACTATGGCTACACCTTC	CATPSVNRGPNYGYTF
-	TRBV6-1	TRBJ1-1	-	TGTGCCAGCAGTGAAGCGTTCTCGGGGGGGGCTTTCTTT	CASSEAFSGGAFF
-	TRBV19	TRBJ1-5	once	TGTGCCAGTAGTATAGATCTGGTGGGGGCAACAGGCAATCAGCCCCAGCATTTT	CASSIDLVGATGNQPQHF
-	TRBV10-3	TRBJ2-2	once	TGTGCCATCTCCAGGGTTGGCGGGGAGCTGTTTTTT	CAISRVGGELFF
TRBD2	TRBV5-4	TRBJ2-7	-	TGTGCCAGCAGCCCCTCAGCGGGGAGCTCATACGAGCAGTACTTC	CASSPSAGSSYEQYF
-	TRBV18	TRBJ1-4	-	TGTGCCAGCTCACCGACGGGGATGAATGAAAAACTGTTTTTT	CASSPTGMNEKLFF
TRBD1	TRBV7-9	TRBJ2-1	-	TGTGCCAGCAGCCCCCCGGGACAGAACCTATACAATGAGCAGTTCTTC	CASSPPGQNLYNEQFF
TRBD1	TRBV10-3	TRBJ2-2	-	TGTGCCATCAGTACATTAGGGGGCTCGAACACCGGGGAGCTGTTTTTT	CAISTLGGSNTGELFF
-	TRBV6-5	TRBJ2-7	few	TGTGCCAGCAGTAAAACAGGTTACGAGCAGTACTTC	CASSKTGYEQYF
TRBD2	TRBV6-1	TRBJ2-3	-	TGTGCCAGCAGTGAAGCTAGGGGAGGGGATACGCAGTATTTT	CASSEARGGDTQYF
-	TRBV4-2	TRBJ2-5	-	TGTGCCAGCAGCCAAGAAAGGGACTACCAAGAGACCCAGTACTTC	CASSQERDYQETQYF
TRBD1	TRBV5-1	TRBJ1-3	once	TGCGCCAGCAGCCCGGGACAGGGGCCTTCTGGAAACACCATATATTTT	CASSPGQGPSGNTIYF
-	TRBV6-2/TRBV6-3	TRBJ1-2	-	TGTGCCAGCAGTTACTCGAAGGTGGAGGGGAGCTATGGCTACACCTTC	CASSYSKVEGSYGYTF
TRBD2	TRBV3-1/TRBV3-2	TRBJ2-2	-	TGTGCCAGCAGCCGGAGCGGGGGGCCCCAGAACACCGGGGAGCTGTTTTTT	CASSRSGGPQNTGELFF
-	TRBV12-5	TRBJ2-2	-	TGTGCTAGTGGTCGGGATACCGGGGAGCTGTTTTTT	CASGRDTGELFF
-	TRBV5-4	TRBJ2-7	-	TGTGCCAGCAGCTTAAATCCGTCCTACGAGCAGTACTTC	CASSLNPSYEQYF
-	TRBV20-1	TRBJ1-5	-	TGCAGTGCTAGTGGCGGGCCAAGCCCGGGATCCAATCAGCCCCAGCATTTT	CSASGGPSPGSNQPQHF
TRBD1	TRBV28	TRBJ1-1	-	TGTGCCAGCAGTTGGCGGACAGGGGTAACTGAAGCTTTCTTT	CASSWRTGVTEAFF
-	TRBV24-1	TRBJ2-5	-	TGTGCCACCAGTACAAACAGGGAGTGGGGGGAGACCCAGTACTTC	CATSTNREWGETQYF
-	TRBV10-3	TRBJ1-5	few	TGTGCCATCAGTGAGCTCGACAGTAATCAGCCCCAGCATTTT	CAISELDSNQPQHF
-	TRBV28	TRBJ1-1	many	TGTGCCAGCAGAAATTGGGCTCAAGGGGTGAACACTGAAGCTTTCTTT	CASRNWAQGVNTEAFF
-	TRBV6-4	TRBJ1-2	few	TGTGCCAGTTGGGACGGGGGACCGGATGGCTACACCTTC	CASWDGGPDGYTF
-	TRBV9	TRBJ1-5	-	TGTGCCAGCAGCTATAGCCGGGACATCGTCGGGAGGCATCAGCCCCAGCATTTT	CASSYSRDIVGRHQPQHF
-	TRBV7-6	TRBJ2-5	once	TGTGCCAGCAGCTTAACTGGCCGGAGACAAGAGACCCAGTACTTC	CASSLTGRRQETQYF
-	TRBV28	TRBJ1-2	-	TGTGCCAGCTTCACAGGGCTTTATGGCTACACCTTC	CASFTGLYGYTF
TRBD1	TRBV3-1/TRBV3-2	TRBJ2-1	-	TGTGCCAGCAGCCAAGACCCCAGGGGGTATAATGAGCAGTTCTTC	CASSQDPRGYNEQFF
-	TRBV4-3	TRBJ2-3	-	TGCGCCAGCAGCCAAGGTGGGGCACGCACAGATACGCAGTATTTT	CASSQGGARTDTQYF